The 10 T cell receptor beta chains below were found in one sample sequenced in a study of blood T cell repertoires in COVID-19. Profiled with immunoSEQ multiplex PCR; TCRdb holds only in-frame clones, not every one. The data hold fewer than 45,000 clones, with over 70% observed a single time. Sequencing input: peripheral blood. The receptors shown here come from a man older than 75 with active COVID-19.

This sequence joins TRBV7-6 and TRBJ2-7, with 12 bases fitting TRBD2. CDR3 size: 15 residues. Unmatched junction bases numbered 8, after V lost 7 bases and J lost 4 bases. In germline, CDR1 is SGHVS, CDR2 FNYEAQ. The CDR3 DNA reads as TGTGCCAGCAAGAAACTAGCGGGGGGTTCGTACGAGCAGTACTTC. This translates into CASKKLAGGSYEQYF.

This clone has a single count. The chain couples TRBV6-2 or TRBV6-3 to TRBJ2-7, with D possibly TRBD2 on 6 matching bases. The CDR3 runs 13 residues. Trimming pared 6 bases from V and 9 bases from J, leaving 18 bases between. Germline V lookup: CDR1 MNHEY, CDR2 SVGEGT. The CDR3 DNA reads as TGTGCCAGCAGCCCGGGACTTCTTCTCGGGCAGTACTTC. This gives the protein CASSPGLLLGQYF.

This clone has only one observation. The chain combines TRBV2 with TRBJ2-5; 8 positions agree with TRBD1. Germline V gene data show CDR1 as SNHLY and CDR2 as FYNNEI. V shed 5 bases and J 0 bases; nucleotides not matched to a gene: 11. The CDR3 is 17 amino acids. The CDR3 nucleotides read TGTGCCAGCAGTACTCTTCTGGACAGGGCTGACCAAGAGACCCAGTACTTC. Encoded protein: CASSTLLDRADQETQYF.

This chain links TRBV5-1 with TRBJ2-3; D is ambiguous. The germline gives CDR1 SGHRS, CDR2 YFSETQ. V shed 4 bases and J shed 2 bases, with 11 bases lying between them. This CDR3 is 14 amino acids long. The CDR3 DNA follows: TGCGCCAGCAGCCACGGGTCACTCACAGATACGCAGTATTTT. Its protein is CASSHGSLTDTQYF.

The chain recombines TRBV27 with TRBJ2-3; D might be TRBD1 (5 bases). V dropped 6 bases and J dropped 11 bases, with 12 bases sitting between them. There are 11 residues in the CDR3. From germline, CDR1 is MNHEY and CDR2 SMNVEV (reference sequence). The CDR3 DNA sequence: TGTGCCAGCAGATGGGGCCAGGGGCAGTATTTT. Encoded protein: CASRWGQGQYF.

This clone is a singleton in its sample. This sequence joins TRBV5-6 and TRBJ2-7, with TRBD2 as a possible D gene (6 bases). Trimming took off 0 bases at V and 2 bases at J, with 15 bases between the two ends. The germline CDR1 and CDR2 sequences are SGHDT and YYEEEE. The CDR3 sequence is 16 residues long. Here the CDR3 DNA reads TGTGCCAGCAGCTTGGGAGGCGGGACGGCTGCCTACGAGCAGTACTTC. This encodes CASSLGGGTAAYEQYF.

The chain couples TRBV3-1 (or the pseudogene TRBV3-2) to TRBJ2-5, with 11 bases aligning to TRBD2. This CDR3 comprises 16 residues. Per germline, CDR1 LGHDT and CDR2 YNNKEL (reference sequence). Trimming at V came to 1 base and at J to 4 bases, leaving 5 bases not matched to a gene. In DNA, the CDR3 is TGTGCCAGCAGCCAAGTTGGGCTAGCGGGAGGAGAGACCCAGTACTTC. Protein sequence: CASSQVGLAGGETQYF.

Only one count was recorded for this clone. The V call is TRBV5-1, the J call TRBJ2-5, with D possibly matching TRBD2 (6 bases). The CDR3 loop spans 14 amino acids. Trimming shortened V by 2 bases and J by 2 bases, and 10 bases separated the two germline ends. Germline V CDR1 and CDR2: SGHRS, YFSETQ. The CDR3 DNA follows: TGCGCCAGCAGCTTAAACGGGAGACAAGAGACCCAGTACTTC. Translated: CASSLNGRQETQYF.

This chain joins TRBV6-5 and TRBJ1-5; 7 nucleotides agree with TRBD1. The trim removed 6 bases at V and 6 bases at J, leaving 5 bases unmatched. The CDR3 spans 13 residues. The germline V gene has CDR1 MNHEY and CDR2 SVGAGI. The CDR3 spells CASSKDRVQPQHF. CDR3 in DNA: TGTGCCAGCAGCAAAGACAGGGTTCAGCCCCAGCATTTT.

The J gene is TRBJ1-1, the V gene TRBV24-1, with TRBD1 as a possible D gene (5 bases). The V gene's germline CDR1 is KGHDR and CDR2 SFDVKD. V dropped 9 bases and J dropped 8 bases, with 21 bases sitting between them. The CDR3 spans 14 residues. Here the CDR3 DNA reads TGTGCCACCCCCTCGAGTCGGCTGGGACTGGAAGCTTTCTTT. This translates into CATPSSRLGLEAFF.